This T cell receptor beta chain was sequenced during a study of identifying expanded T cells in peripheral blood. Study results and caveats: Across healthy donors, higher total template counts meant significantly greater approximately 2-week count variance.

The data were produced by immunoSEQ multiplex PCR, yet TCRdb's version contains in-frame clones alone and is incomplete. This sample yields about 100,000 clones, of which 88% are seen a single time; 4.5% to 6.5% belongs to the top ten. With respect to this clone: Its target is unknown.

V gave up 1 base and J gave up 4 bases, with 13 bases separating them. CDR1 and CDR2 (germline): MNHNS, SASEGT. The CDR3 length is 15 residues. The receptor was derived from a person between 18 and 70 years old in good health. Sequences were obtained from blood. The chain couples TRBV6-1 to TRBJ1-2, with a tentative D call TRBD1 (5 bases). The CDR3 DNA sequence: TGTGCCAGCAGTGAAGGGATGGGGCCGGTCTATGGCTACACCTTC. This codes for CASSEGMGPVYGYTF.